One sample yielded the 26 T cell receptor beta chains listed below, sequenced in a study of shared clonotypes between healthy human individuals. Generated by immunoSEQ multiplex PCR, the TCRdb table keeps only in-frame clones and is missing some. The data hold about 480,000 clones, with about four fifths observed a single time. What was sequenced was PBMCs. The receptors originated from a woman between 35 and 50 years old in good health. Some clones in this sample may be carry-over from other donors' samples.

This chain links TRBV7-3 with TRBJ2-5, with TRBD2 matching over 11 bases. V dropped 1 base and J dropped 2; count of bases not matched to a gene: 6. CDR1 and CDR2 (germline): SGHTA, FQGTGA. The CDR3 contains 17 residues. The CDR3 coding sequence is TGTGCCAGCAGCTTAAGCTCGCCTAGCGGGGGGCAAGAGACCCAGTACTTC. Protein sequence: CASSLSSPSGGQETQYF.

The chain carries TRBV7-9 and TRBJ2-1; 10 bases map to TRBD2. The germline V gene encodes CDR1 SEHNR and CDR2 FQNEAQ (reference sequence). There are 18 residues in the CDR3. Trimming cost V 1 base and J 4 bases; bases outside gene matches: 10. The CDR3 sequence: CASSLGRVGLAAYNEQFF. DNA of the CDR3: TGTGCCAGCAGCTTAGGCCGGGTTGGACTAGCGGCATACAATGAGCAGTTCTTC.

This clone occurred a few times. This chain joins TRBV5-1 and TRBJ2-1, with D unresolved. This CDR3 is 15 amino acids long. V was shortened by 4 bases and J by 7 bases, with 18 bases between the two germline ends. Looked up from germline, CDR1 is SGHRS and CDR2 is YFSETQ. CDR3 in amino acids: CASSLVPGAGNEQFF. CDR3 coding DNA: TGCGCCAGCAGCCTAGTCCCTGGCGCTGGGAATGAGCAGTTCTTC.

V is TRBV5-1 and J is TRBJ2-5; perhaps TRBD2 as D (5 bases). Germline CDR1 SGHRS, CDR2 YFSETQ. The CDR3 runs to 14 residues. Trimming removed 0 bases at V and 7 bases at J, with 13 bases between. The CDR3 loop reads CASSLGASPGTQYF. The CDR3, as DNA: TGCGCCAGCAGCTTGGGTGCTAGCCCGGGGACCCAGTACTTC.

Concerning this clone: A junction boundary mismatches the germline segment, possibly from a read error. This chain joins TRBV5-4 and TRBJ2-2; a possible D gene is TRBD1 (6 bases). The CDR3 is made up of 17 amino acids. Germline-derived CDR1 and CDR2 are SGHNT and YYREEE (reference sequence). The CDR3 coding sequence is TGCGCCAGCAGCCAAGATTCATGGGCAGGGGTCGCAGGGGAGCTGTTTTTT. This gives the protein CASSQDSWAGVAGELFF.

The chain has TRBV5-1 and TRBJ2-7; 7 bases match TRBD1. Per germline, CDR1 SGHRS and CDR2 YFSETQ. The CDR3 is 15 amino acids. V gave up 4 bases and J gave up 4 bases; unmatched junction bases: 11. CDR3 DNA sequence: TGCGCCAGCAGCCCGAGAGACAGGGAGCTTTACGAGCAGTACTTC. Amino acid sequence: CASSPRDRELYEQYF.

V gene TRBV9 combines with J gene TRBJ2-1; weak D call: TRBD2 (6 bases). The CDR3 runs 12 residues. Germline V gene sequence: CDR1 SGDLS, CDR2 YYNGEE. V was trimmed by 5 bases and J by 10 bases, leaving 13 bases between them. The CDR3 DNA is TGTGCCAGCAGGGTCCCCCGGGAGGAGCAGTTCTTC. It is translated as CASRVPREEQFF.

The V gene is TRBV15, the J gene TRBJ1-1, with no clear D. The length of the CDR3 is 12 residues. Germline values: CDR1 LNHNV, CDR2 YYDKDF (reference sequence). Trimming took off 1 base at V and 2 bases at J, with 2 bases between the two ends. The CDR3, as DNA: TGTGCCACCAGCAGAGTCAACACTGAAGCTTTCTTT. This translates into CATSRVNTEAFF. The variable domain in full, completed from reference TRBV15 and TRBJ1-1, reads DAMVIQNPRYQVTQFGKPVTLSCSQTLNHNVMYWYQQKSSQAPKLLFHYYDKDFNNEADTPDNFQSRRPNTSFCFLDIRSPGLGDTAMYLCATSRVNTEAFFGQGTRLTVV.

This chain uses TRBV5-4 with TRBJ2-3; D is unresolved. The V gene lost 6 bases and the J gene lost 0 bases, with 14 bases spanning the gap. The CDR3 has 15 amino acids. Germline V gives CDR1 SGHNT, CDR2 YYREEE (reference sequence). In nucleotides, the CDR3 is TGTGCCAGCACTCCGGACGGCAAAAGCACAGATACGCAGTATTTT. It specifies CASTPDGKSTDTQYF.

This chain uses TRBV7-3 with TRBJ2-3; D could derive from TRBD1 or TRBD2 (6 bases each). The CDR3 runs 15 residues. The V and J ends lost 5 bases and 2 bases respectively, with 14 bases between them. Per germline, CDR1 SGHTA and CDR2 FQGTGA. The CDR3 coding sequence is TGTGCCAGCAGCCAAGGGGGGCCTCCCACAGATACGCAGTATTTT. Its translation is CASSQGGPPTDTQYF.

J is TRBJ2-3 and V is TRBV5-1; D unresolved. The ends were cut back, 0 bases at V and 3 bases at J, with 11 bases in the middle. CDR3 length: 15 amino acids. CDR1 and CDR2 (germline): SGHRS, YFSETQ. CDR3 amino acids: CASSLGAAETDTQYF. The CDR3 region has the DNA TGCGCCAGCAGCTTGGGGGCAGCCGAGACAGATACGCAGTATTTT.

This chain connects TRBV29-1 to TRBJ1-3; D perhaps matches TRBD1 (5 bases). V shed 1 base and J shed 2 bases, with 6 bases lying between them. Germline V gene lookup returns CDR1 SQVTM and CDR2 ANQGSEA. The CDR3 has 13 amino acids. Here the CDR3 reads CSVEGGAGNTIYF. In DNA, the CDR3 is TGCAGCGTTGAAGGAGGGGCTGGAAACACCATATATTTT.

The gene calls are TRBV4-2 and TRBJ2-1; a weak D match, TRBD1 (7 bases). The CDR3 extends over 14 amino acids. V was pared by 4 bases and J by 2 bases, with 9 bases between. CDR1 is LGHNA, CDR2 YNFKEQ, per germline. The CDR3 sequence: CASSRGTAYNEQFF. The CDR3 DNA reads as TGTGCCAGCAGCCGCGGGACAGCCTACAATGAGCAGTTCTTC.

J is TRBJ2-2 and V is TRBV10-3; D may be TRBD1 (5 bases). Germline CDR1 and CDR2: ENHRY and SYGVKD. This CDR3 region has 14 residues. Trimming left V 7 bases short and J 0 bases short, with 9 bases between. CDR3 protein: CAITWTPNTGELFF. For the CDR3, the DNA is TGTGCCATCACTTGGACACCGAACACCGGGGAGCTGTTTTTT.

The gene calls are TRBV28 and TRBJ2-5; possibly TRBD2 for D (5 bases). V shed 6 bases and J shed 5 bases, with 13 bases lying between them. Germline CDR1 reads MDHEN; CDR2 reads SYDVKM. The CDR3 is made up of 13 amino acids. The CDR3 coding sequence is TGTGCCAGCAGCCAATGGGCGGGCGAGACCCAGTACTTC. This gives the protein CASSQWAGETQYF.

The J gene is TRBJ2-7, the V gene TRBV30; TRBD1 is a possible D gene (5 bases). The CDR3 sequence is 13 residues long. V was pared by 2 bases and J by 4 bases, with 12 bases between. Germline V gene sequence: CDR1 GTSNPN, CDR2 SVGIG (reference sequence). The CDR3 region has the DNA TGTGCCTGGAGTCGGGCCAAGGGGTACGAGCAGTACTTC. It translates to CAWSRAKGYEQYF.

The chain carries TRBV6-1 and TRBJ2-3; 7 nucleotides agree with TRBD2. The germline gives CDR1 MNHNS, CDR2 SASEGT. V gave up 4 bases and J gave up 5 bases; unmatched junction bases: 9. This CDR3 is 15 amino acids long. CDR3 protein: CASSGRTSFIDTQYF. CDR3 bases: TGTGCCAGCAGTGGAAGGACTAGTTTTATAGATACGCAGTATTTT.

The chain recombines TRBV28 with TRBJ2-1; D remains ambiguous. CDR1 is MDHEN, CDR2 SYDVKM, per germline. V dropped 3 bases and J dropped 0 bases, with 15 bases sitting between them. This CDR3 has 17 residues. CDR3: CASSFSRRIRSYNEQFF. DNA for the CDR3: TGTGCCAGCAGTTTCTCCCGGCGGATCCGCTCCTACAATGAGCAGTTCTTC.

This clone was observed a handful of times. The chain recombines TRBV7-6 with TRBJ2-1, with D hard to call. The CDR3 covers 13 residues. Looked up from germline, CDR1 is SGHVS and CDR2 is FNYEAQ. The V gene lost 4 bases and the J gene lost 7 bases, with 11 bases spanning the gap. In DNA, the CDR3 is TGTGCCAGCAGCTCCGCCGGTGGGAATGAGCAGTTCTTC. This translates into CASSSAGGNEQFF.

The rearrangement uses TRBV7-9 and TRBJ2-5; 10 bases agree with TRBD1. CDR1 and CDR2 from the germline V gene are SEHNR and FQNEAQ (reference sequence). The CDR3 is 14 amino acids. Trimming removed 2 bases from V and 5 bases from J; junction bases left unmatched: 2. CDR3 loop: CASSLWTGGETQYF. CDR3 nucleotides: TGTGCCAGCAGCTTATGGACAGGGGGTGAGACCCAGTACTTC.

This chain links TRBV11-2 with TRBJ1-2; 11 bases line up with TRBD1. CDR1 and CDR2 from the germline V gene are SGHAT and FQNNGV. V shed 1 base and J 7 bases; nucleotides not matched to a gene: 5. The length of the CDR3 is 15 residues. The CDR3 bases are TGTGCCAGCAGCTTAGGAGGGACAGGGGGATTTGGCTACACCTTC. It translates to CASSLGGTGGFGYTF.

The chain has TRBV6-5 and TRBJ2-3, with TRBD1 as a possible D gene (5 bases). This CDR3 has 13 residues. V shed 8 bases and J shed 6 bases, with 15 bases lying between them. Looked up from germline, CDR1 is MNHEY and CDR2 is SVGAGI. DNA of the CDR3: TGTGCCAGCGGGGCGTGGGCTGAGGATACGCAGTATTTT. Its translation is CASGAWAEDTQYF.

CDR3: CASSDWDRGSYEQYF. CDR3 DNA sequence: TGTGCCAGCAGTGACTGGGACAGGGGCTCCTACGAGCAGTACTTC. The chain combines TRBV6-6 with TRBJ2-7; the match to TRBD1 covers 10 bases. The CDR3 length is 15 residues. Germline V gene data show CDR1 as MNHNY and CDR2 as SVGAGI (reference sequence). Unmatched junction bases numbered 4, after V lost 5 bases and J lost 0 bases.

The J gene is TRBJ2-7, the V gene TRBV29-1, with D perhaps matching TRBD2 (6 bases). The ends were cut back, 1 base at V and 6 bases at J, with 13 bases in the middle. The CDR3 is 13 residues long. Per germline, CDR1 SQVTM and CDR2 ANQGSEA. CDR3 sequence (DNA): TGCAGCGTTGAAGGGGGACTTATCAGCGAGCAGTACTTC. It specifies CSVEGGLISEQYF.

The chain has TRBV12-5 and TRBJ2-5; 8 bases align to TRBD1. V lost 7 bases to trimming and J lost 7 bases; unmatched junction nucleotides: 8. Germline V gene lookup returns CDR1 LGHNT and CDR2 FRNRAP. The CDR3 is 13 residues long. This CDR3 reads CASAWQGAGTQYF. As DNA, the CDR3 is TGTGCTAGTGCGTGGCAGGGGGCTGGGACCCAGTACTTC.

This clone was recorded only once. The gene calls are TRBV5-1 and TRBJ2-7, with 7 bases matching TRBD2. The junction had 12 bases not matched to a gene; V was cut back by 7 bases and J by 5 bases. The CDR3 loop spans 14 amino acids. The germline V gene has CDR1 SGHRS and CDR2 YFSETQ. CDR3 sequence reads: CASAPWREKHEQYF. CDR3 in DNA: TGCGCCAGCGCCCCTTGGCGGGAGAAACACGAGCAGTACTTC.